These 2 T cell receptor beta chains share one sample of origin, sequenced in a study of cytomegalovirus exposure and HLA in healthy donors. Sequencing used immunoSEQ multiplex PCR; TCRdb keeps in-frame clones, though not all of them. The table includes about 120,000 clones, approximately 88% detected once. The specimen sequenced was PBMCs. The receptors come from a woman in her late teens or twenties in good health and CMV-seronegative.

This chain uses TRBV5-6 with TRBJ2-7; D is unclear. V was clipped by 4 bases and J by 4 bases, with 6 bases between them. CDR1 and CDR2 (germline): SGHDT, YYEEEE. The length of the CDR3 is 11 residues. CDR3 nucleotide sequence: TGTGCCAGCAGCGGCAGGTACGAGCAGTACTTC. This codes for CASSGRYEQYF.

The chain has TRBV19 and TRBJ2-2; no clear D. CDR1 and CDR2 from the germline V gene are LNHDA and SQIVND (reference sequence). The CDR3 is 15 amino acids. V lost 0 bases to trimming and J lost 7 bases, with 12 bases between them. The DNA for the CDR3 is TGTGCCAGTAGTATAGACGCACAGACACTCGGGGAGCTGTTTTTT. Amino acids: CASSIDAQTLGELFF.